These 21 T cell receptor beta chains came from one sample sequenced in a study of cytomegalovirus exposure and HLA in healthy donors. The PCR employed 60 Vbeta primers together with 13 Jbeta primers. Assay: immunoSEQ multiplex PCR; the TCRdb copy retains only in-frame clones and omits some. This sample's clone table lists fewer than 130,000 clones. Sample: PBMCs. All receptors derive from a man in his fifties or sixties in good health and CMV-seronegative.

This chain connects TRBV9 to TRBJ1-1; D uncertain. V was clipped by 0 bases and J by 1 base, with 7 bases between them. CDR3 length equals 14 residues. The germline V gene has CDR1 SGDLS and CDR2 YYNGEE. Written as DNA, the CDR3 is TGTGCCAGCAGCGTAGGCGGCACGAACACTGAAGCTTTCTTT. This translates into CASSVGGTNTEAFF. Using reference TRBV9 and TRBJ1-1 for the parts outside the CDR3, the full variable domain is DSGVTQTPKHLITATGQRVTLRCSPRSGDLSVYWYQQSLDQGLQFLIQYYNGEERAKGNILERFSAQQFPDLHSELNLSSLELGDSALYFCASSVGGTNTEAFFGQGTRLTVV.

The chain carries TRBV27 and TRBJ2-1; 7 bases fit TRBD2. There are 16 residues in the CDR3. The ends lost 5 bases at V and 6 bases at J; junction bases unmatched: 13. Per germline, CDR1 MNHEY and CDR2 SMNVEV (reference sequence). CDR3 in DNA: TGTGCCAGCAGTCCGCCGACTAGCTTACTTTCCAATGAGCAGTTCTTC. Protein product: CASSPPTSLLSNEQFF.

The J gene is TRBJ1-1, the V gene TRBV18, with D unresolved. V lost 2 bases and J 5 bases, leaving 12 bases between the germline ends. Looked up from germline, CDR1 is KGHSH and CDR2 is LQKENI. The CDR3 consists of 14 residues. This chain's CDR3 is CASSPTVGGTEAFF. The CDR3 DNA reads TGTGCCAGCTCACCAACAGTTGGTGGGACTGAAGCTTTCTTT.

This chain uses TRBV7-8 with TRBJ2-7; D possibly corresponds to TRBD1 (5 bases). The V gene's germline CDR1 is SGHVS and CDR2 FQNEAQ. The V and J ends lost 5 bases and 4 bases respectively, with 24 bases between them. The CDR3 extends over 17 amino acids. The CDR3 nucleotides read TGTGCCAGCAGCAGACTGCGTTGGGGCAGAGAGATATACGAGCAGTACTTC. Translation gives CASSRLRWGREIYEQYF. The variable domain in full, with the rest retrieved from reference TRBV7-8 and TRBJ2-7, is GAGVSQSPRYKVAKRGQDVALRCDPISGHVSLFWYQQALGQGPEFLTYFQNEAQLDKSGLPSDRFFAERPEGSVSTLKIQRTQQEDSAVYLCASSRLRWGREIYEQYFGPGTRLTVT.

J is TRBJ2-5 and V is TRBV7-9; 12 bases are a match to TRBD2. Losses at the gene ends were 5 bases for V and 2 bases for J; bases not matched to a gene: 9. This CDR3 region has 17 residues. The V gene's germline CDR1 is SEHNR and CDR2 FQNEAQ (reference sequence). CDR3 protein: CASSTRLAGVTQETQYF. CDR3 bases: TGTGCCAGCAGCACCAGACTAGCGGGGGTTACACAAGAGACCCAGTACTTC.

Here the CDR3 reads CASTAGGYNEQFF. The CDR3 DNA is TGTGCCAGCACAGCGGGAGGTTACAATGAGCAGTTCTTC. The V gene is TRBV27, the J gene TRBJ2-1, with 9 nucleotides matching TRBD2. This CDR3 region has 13 residues. Trimming removed 7 bases from V and 4 bases from J; junction bases left unmatched: 2. Germline CDR1 reads MNHEY; CDR2 reads SMNVEV (reference sequence).

The chain joins TRBV6-1 to TRBJ1-1; D is possibly TRBD1 (6 bases). CDR1 is MNHNS and CDR2 is SASEGT in the germline V gene. The CDR3 loop spans 12 amino acids. Trimming left V 2 bases short and J 6 bases short, with 7 bases between. CDR3 residues: CASSEPGAEAFF. CDR3 DNA sequence: TGTGCCAGCAGTGAACCAGGGGCTGAAGCTTTCTTT.

The chain recombines TRBV27 with TRBJ1-5; 8 bases line up with TRBD1. The germline V gene has CDR1 MNHEY and CDR2 SMNVEV (reference sequence). The CDR3 runs 13 residues. Trimming took 5 bases from V and 4 from J; bases not matched to a gene: 1. CDR3 protein: CASSRTGNQPQHF. CDR3 DNA sequence: TGTGCCAGCAGTCGGACAGGGAATCAGCCCCAGCATTTT.

The chain uses TRBV7-2 and TRBJ2-5; D is possibly TRBD1 (6 bases). CDR3 length equals 15 residues. Trimming cost V 5 bases and J 1 base, with 14 bases left between them. From germline, CDR1 is SGHTA and CDR2 FQGNSA. The CDR3 DNA reads TGTGCCAGCAGCCCCGGCTGGACAGCCCAAGAGACCCAGTACTTC. Translated: CASSPGWTAQETQYF.

The V and J genes are TRBV11-3 and TRBJ1-1; 10 bases fit TRBD1. Germline V gives CDR1 SGHNT, CDR2 YENEEA. V gave up 5 bases and J gave up 8 bases; unmatched junction bases: 11. The CDR3 extends over 15 amino acids. The CDR3 DNA is TGTGCCAGCAGCCCCCTAAGGACAGGGGGTGCCGAAGCTTTCTTT. This encodes CASSPLRTGGAEAFF.

V gene TRBV6-1 combines with J gene TRBJ1-1; perhaps TRBD1 as D (6 bases). The CDR3 totals 13 residues. CDR1 is MNHNS and CDR2 is SASEGT in the germline V gene. Trimming stripped 10 bases from V and 1 base from J, with 13 bases between. DNA for the CDR3: TGTGCCACCAGACAGGTATCGAACACTGAAGCTTTCTTT. This encodes CATRQVSNTEAFF.

The rearrangement links TRBV18 to TRBJ1-5; 9 nucleotides line up with TRBD1. The CDR3 is made up of 18 amino acids. Per the germline V gene, CDR1 is KGHSH and CDR2 is LQKENI. Trimming removed 4 bases from V and 2 bases from J; junction bases left unmatched: 12. CDR3 protein: CASSQGPGQGFGNQPQHF. The CDR3 region has the DNA TGTGCCAGCTCACAAGGGCCGGGACAGGGTTTTGGCAATCAGCCCCAGCATTTT. Full variable domain (missing parts from reference TRBV18 and TRBJ1-5): NAGVMQNPRHLVRRRGQEARLRCSPMKGHSHVYWYRQLPEEGLKFMVYLQKENIIDESGMPKERFSAEFPKEGPSILRIQQVVRGDSAAYFCASSQGPGQGFGNQPQHFGDGTRLSIL.

V is TRBV4-3 and J is TRBJ2-3; TRBD2 matches at 11 bases. The J segment lost 4 bases and the V segment lost 1 base, leaving 1 base of the junction unmatched. In germline, CDR1 is LGHNA, CDR2 YSLEER. This CDR3 comprises 15 residues. CDR3 sequence reads: CASSQVAGGPDTQYF. The DNA of the CDR3 is TGCGCCAGCAGCCAAGTAGCGGGAGGGCCAGATACGCAGTATTTT.

This chain uses TRBV5-6 with TRBJ2-4, with D tentatively TRBD2 (5 bases). Per germline, CDR1 SGHDT and CDR2 YYEEEE. Trimming left V 7 bases short and J 0 bases short, with 20 bases between. CDR3 size: 17 residues. The CDR3 protein is CASSGVVRIIAKNIQYF. The CDR3 nucleotides read TGTGCCAGCTCCGGGGTGGTAAGAATCATAGCCAAAAACATTCAGTACTTC.

V usage is TRBV19 and J usage is TRBJ1-1; D not resolved. CDR1 and CDR2 (germline): LNHDA, SQIVND (reference sequence). The V and J ends lost 2 bases and 8 bases respectively, with 6 bases between them. CDR3 size: 11 residues. The CDR3 region has the DNA TGTGCCAGTAGTATATGGGAGGAAGCTTTCTTT. Its translation is CASSIWEEAFF.

The chain links TRBV29-1 to TRBJ1-2, with D tentatively TRBD1 (5 bases). V was pared by 1 base and J by 8 bases, with 11 bases between. The CDR3 consists of 12 residues. From germline, CDR1 is SQVTM and CDR2 ANQGSEA. The CDR3 protein is CSVEGSGNGYTF. CDR3 nucleotides: TGCAGCGTTGAAGGGTCAGGGAACGGCTACACCTTC.

The chain recombines TRBV19 with TRBJ2-7; D may be TRBD1 (6 bases). From germline, CDR1 is LNHDA and CDR2 SQIVND (reference sequence). CDR3 length: 15 amino acids. V lost 4 bases, J lost 0 bases, and 13 bases lay in between. The CDR3 protein is CASSRNRDNSYEQYF. For the CDR3, the DNA is TGTGCCAGTAGTAGGAACCGGGACAACTCCTACGAGCAGTACTTC.

J is TRBJ1-1 and V is TRBV9, with 8 nucleotides matching TRBD1. CDR3 size: 14 residues. Germline values: CDR1 SGDLS, CDR2 YYNGEE. V gave up 5 bases and J gave up 5 bases; unmatched junction bases: 8. CDR3 DNA: TGTGCCAGCAGGAAAACAGGGGGAGGAACTGAAGCTTTCTTT. Its translation: CASRKTGGGTEAFF.

V usage is TRBV9 and J usage is TRBJ1-1; no definite D call. CDR1 and CDR2 from the germline V gene are SGDLS and YYNGEE. This CDR3 is 13 amino acids long. V lost 0 bases and J lost 1, with 4 bases in between. The CDR3 bases are TGTGCCAGCAGCGTAGCTTCGAACACTGAAGCTTTCTTT. Its translation: CASSVASNTEAFF.

CDR3 amino acids: CASSQDRNGEQYF. CDR3 DNA sequence: TGCGCCAGCAGCCAGGACAGGAATGGAGAGCAGTACTTC. This rearrangement joins TRBV4-3 to TRBJ2-7; 7 positions match TRBD1. Trimming removed 3 bases from V and 7 bases from J; junction bases left unmatched: 6. The CDR3 runs 13 residues. Germline-derived CDR1 and CDR2 are LGHNA and YSLEER.

The chain uses TRBV12-5 and TRBJ2-7; 7 nucleotides agree with TRBD2. With V trimmed by 3 bases and J by 7 bases, 12 bases remained unmatched. The CDR3 is made up of 15 amino acids. Germline V gene lookup returns CDR1 LGHNT and CDR2 FRNRAP. CDR3 nucleotides: TGTGCTAGTGGTTTAGGGCGGGAGCGAATGGGTGAGCAGTACTTC. This gives the protein CASGLGRERMGEQYF.